The 26 T cell receptor beta chains given below trace back to one sample, sequenced in a study of T cell changes during pregnancy in multiple sclerosis. The table came from immunoSEQ multiplex PCR; TCRdb's copy has only in-frame clones and leaves some out. The sample has fewer than 65,000 clones; around nine tenths are singletons. Sequencing used peripheral blood, obtained in the first trimester of pregnancy. These receptors were collected from a female donor in good health, enrolled as a control in a pregnancy study.

The genes are TRBV2 and TRBJ2-2, with D uncertain. Trimming removed 1 base from V and 9 bases from J, with 6 bases in between. This CDR3 has 12 amino acids. The germline gives CDR1 SNHLY, CDR2 FYNNEI. CDR3 in amino acids: CASSEGWRELFF. The CDR3 DNA reads TGTGCCAGCAGTGAAGGGTGGCGGGAGCTGTTTTTT.

This clone was detected a few times. The rearrangement links TRBV19 to TRBJ1-5, with a tentative D call TRBD1 (5 bases). The V and J ends lost 9 bases and 0 bases respectively, with 12 bases between them. The CDR3 extends over 14 amino acids. Germline loops: CDR1 LNHDA, CDR2 SQIVND (reference sequence). CDR3 sequence reads: CASIDSYSNQPQHF. The CDR3, as DNA: TGTGCCAGCATAGACAGTTATAGCAATCAGCCCCAGCATTTT.

This chain links TRBV4-2 with TRBJ1-2; tentative D call: TRBD1 (5 bases). Germline CDR1 reads LGHNA; CDR2 reads YNFKEQ. The CDR3 sequence is 17 residues long. V was shortened by 0 bases and J by 4 bases, with 18 bases between the two germline ends. This CDR3 reads CASSQEVVGTLPYGYTF. The CDR3 DNA reads as TGTGCCAGCAGCCAAGAGGTCGTAGGGACTCTACCCTATGGCTACACCTTC.

The chain recombines TRBV7-3 with TRBJ2-6, with D perhaps matching TRBD1 (6 bases). Trimming cost V 5 bases and J 2 bases, with 10 bases left between them. CDR1 is SGHTA, CDR2 FQGTGA, per germline. The CDR3 length is 15 residues. CDR3 protein: CASSPQGTGANVLTF. CDR3 bases: TGTGCCAGCAGCCCACAGGGTACTGGGGCCAACGTCCTGACTTTC.

Here the CDR3 DNA reads TGCAGTGCTAGAGTTCAGGGTCTGCAGTACTTC. This gives the protein CSARVQGLQYF. The chain is built from TRBV20-1 and TRBJ2-7; tentative D call: TRBD1 (5 bases). Looked up from germline, CDR1 is DFQATT and CDR2 is SNEGSKA (reference sequence). V lost 1 base and J lost 9, with 10 bases in between. CDR3 length: 11 residues.

This clone was detected only once. The rearrangement links TRBV5-1 to TRBJ2-3; 7 positions agree with TRBD2. This CDR3 has 14 residues. CDR1 is SGHRS, CDR2 YFSETQ, per germline. V was pared by 4 bases and J by 10 bases, with 12 bases of the junction left unmatched. The CDR3 loop is CASSGDRGVSAQYF. CDR3 in DNA: TGCGCCAGCAGCGGGGACCGGGGGGTCAGCGCGCAGTATTTT. Variable domain in full (rest from reference TRBV5-1 and TRBJ2-3): KAGVTQTPRYLIKTRGQQVTLSCSPISGHRSVSWYQQTPGQGLQFLFEYFSETQRNKGNFPGRFSGRQFSNSRSEMNVSTLELGDSALYLCASSGDRGVSAQYFGPGTRLTVL.

The J gene is TRBJ1-4, the V gene TRBV5-5, with 11 nucleotides matching TRBD1. This CDR3 has 15 amino acids. V lost 4 bases and J lost 7; bases outside the gene matches: 6. CDR1 and CDR2 (germline): SGHKS, YYEKEE (reference sequence). The CDR3 here is CASSIRTGGGEKLFF. In DNA form, the CDR3 reads TGTGCCAGCAGCATACGGACAGGGGGCGGTGAAAAACTGTTTTTT.

This sequence joins TRBV10-3 and TRBJ2-2; D is perhaps TRBD1 (6 bases). CDR1 ENHRY and CDR2 SYGVKD come from the germline V gene. The CDR3 loop spans 15 amino acids. V was clipped by 0 bases and J by 5 bases, with 10 bases between them. The CDR3 sequence is CAISESGTHTGELFF. The CDR3 DNA reads TGTGCCATCAGTGAGTCCGGGACACATACCGGGGAGCTGTTTTTT.

The J gene is TRBJ2-1, the V gene TRBV7-9; TRBD1 agrees at 7 bases. Germline assignment: CDR1 SEHNR and CDR2 FQNEAQ (reference sequence). The ends lost 6 bases at V and 8 bases at J; junction bases unmatched: 7. This CDR3 comprises 13 residues. CDR3 nucleotide sequence: TGTGCCAGCAGTTCCCGACAGGGAGATGAGCAGTTCTTC. Translated: CASSSRQGDEQFF.

A remark on this clone: This same CDR3 is encoded by further DNA sequences in the sample. The rearrangement links TRBV12-5 to TRBJ2-7, with 8 bases matching TRBD1. Losses at the gene ends were 1 base for V and 4 bases for J; bases not matched to a gene: 0. CDR3 length: 13 amino acids. Germline V CDR1 and CDR2: LGHNT, FRNRAP. In nucleotides, the CDR3 is TGTGCTAGTGGTTTGGACAGGGGGTACGAGCAGTACTTC. Translated: CASGLDRGYEQYF.

The chain carries TRBV9 and TRBJ2-1; D may be TRBD2 (7 bases). The CDR3 totals 16 residues. V shed 5 bases and J shed 8 bases, with 23 bases lying between them. From germline, CDR1 is SGDLS and CDR2 YYNGEE. This CDR3 reads CASSGNEGGGLDEQFF. The CDR3 bases are TGTGCCAGCAGTGGGAATGAGGGGGGGGGCTTGGATGAGCAGTTCTTC.

The genes are TRBV29-1 and TRBJ2-7; 7 bases are shared with TRBD1. The CDR3 has 14 amino acids. V lost 1 base and J lost 6; bases outside the gene matches: 9. Germline V gene sequence: CDR1 SQVTM, CDR2 ANQGSEA. In DNA, the CDR3 is TGCAGCGTTGAAGGGGAGACAGGGAGCACCGAGCAGTACTTC. Protein sequence: CSVEGETGSTEQYF.

V and J are TRBV5-1 and TRBJ2-2; the D is unclear. Trimming took 4 bases from V and 6 from J, leaving 10 bases between them. CDR1 is SGHRS, CDR2 YFSETQ, per germline. The CDR3 length is 13 residues. For the CDR3, the DNA is TGCGCCAGCAGCGTGGGTCCCTCCGGGGAGCTGTTTTTT. This translates into CASSVGPSGELFF.

The rearrangement links TRBV7-6 to TRBJ2-7, with 9 bases that match TRBD2. V lost 2 bases, J lost 7 bases, and 0 bases stayed unmatched. The CDR3 consists of 12 residues. The V gene's germline CDR1 is SGHVS and CDR2 FNYEAQ. In nucleotides, the CDR3 is TGTGCCAGCAGCTTAAGCGGGGGGGAGCAGTACTTC. Its translation: CASSLSGGEQYF.

This clone is a singleton in its sample. This chain connects TRBV27 to TRBJ2-1; 13 bases agree with TRBD2. Looked up from germline, CDR1 is MNHEY and CDR2 is SMNVEV (reference sequence). The CDR3 totals 17 residues. Losses at the gene ends were 4 bases for V and 10 bases for J; bases not matched to a gene: 13. CDR3 bases: TGTGCCAGCAGTTCGACTACGACCGGACTAGCGGGAGAGGAGCAGTTCTTC. Its protein product is CASSSTTTGLAGEEQFF.

The V gene is TRBV6-5, the J gene TRBJ2-5; 11 nucleotides agree with TRBD2. The CDR3 runs to 14 residues. V lost 5 bases to trimming and J lost 5 bases; unmatched junction nucleotides: 4. Per germline, CDR1 MNHEY and CDR2 SVGAGI. The CDR3 bases are TGTGCCAGCAGTCAGACTAGCGGGAAGGAGACCCAGTACTTC. Its protein product is CASSQTSGKETQYF.

The V gene is TRBV4-3, the J gene TRBJ1-6; D unclear. V was clipped by 1 base and J by 10 bases, with 8 bases between them. Looked up from germline, CDR1 is LGHNA and CDR2 is YSLEER. The CDR3 has 13 residues. CDR3 sequence (DNA): TGCGCCAGCAGCCAAGTAGAGGGCTCACCCCTCCACTTT. It codes for CASSQVEGSPLHF.

This clone was found a few times. This sequence joins TRBV4-2 and TRBJ2-5, with 10 bases lining up with TRBD2. The germline V gene has CDR1 LGHNA and CDR2 YNFKEQ. This CDR3 is 18 amino acids long. Trimming took 0 bases from V and 5 from J; bases not matched to a gene: 12. The CDR3 protein is CASSQDHDLAGVSETQYF. The CDR3, as DNA: TGTGCCAGCAGCCAAGATCATGACCTAGCGGGAGTGTCGGAGACCCAGTACTTC.

The rearrangement joins TRBV29-1 to TRBJ2-1; tentative D call: TRBD2 (6 bases). The V gene lost 8 bases and the J gene lost 0 bases, with 14 bases spanning the gap. The CDR3 runs to 14 residues. Germline lookup yields CDR1 SQVTM and CDR2 ANQGSEA. Here the CDR3 reads CSTTRGSSYNEQFF. CDR3 nucleotide sequence: TGCAGCACGACCCGGGGGAGCTCCTACAATGAGCAGTTCTTC.

The V and J genes are TRBV7-2 and TRBJ1-4, with a tentative D call TRBD1 (6 bases). CDR1 SGHTA and CDR2 FQGNSA come from the germline V gene. Trimming removed 3 bases from V and 8 bases from J, with 16 bases in between. The CDR3 has 15 amino acids. The DNA for the CDR3 is TGTGCCAGCAGCTTTGGGGGCATTACAGGCGAAAAACTGTTTTTT. Residues: CASSFGGITGEKLFF.

This clone was counted a few times. The J gene is TRBJ1-6, the V gene TRBV6-5, with D unresolved. Germline loops: CDR1 MNHEY, CDR2 SVGAGI. V was clipped by 6 bases and J by 8 bases, with 8 bases between them. This CDR3 spans 12 amino acids. CDR3 bases: TGTGCCAGCAGAGCGGGAGATTCACCCCTCCACTTT. Its protein is CASRAGDSPLHF.

The CDR3 spells CASSDGSLGGADTQYF. In nucleotides, the CDR3 is TGTGCCAGCAGTGACGGGTCCCTCGGAGGAGCAGATACGCAGTATTTT. The genes are TRBV6-1 and TRBJ2-3; weak D call: TRBD2 (5 bases). Germline V gives CDR1 MNHNS, CDR2 SASEGT. CDR3 length equals 16 residues. Trimming pared 3 bases from V and 4 bases from J, leaving 17 bases between.

The chain combines TRBV11-3 with TRBJ2-1, with TRBD2 matching over 9 bases. Germline CDR1 SGHNT, CDR2 YENEEA. V shed 5 bases and J 0 bases; nucleotides not matched to a gene: 11. The CDR3 has 18 residues. This CDR3 reads CASSQDTSGRSSYNEQFF. CDR3 nucleotides: TGTGCCAGCAGCCAGGATACTAGCGGGCGGAGCTCCTACAATGAGCAGTTCTTC.

This clone was counted only a few times. The chain couples TRBV2 to TRBJ2-1, with 12 bases aligning to TRBD2. This CDR3 has 15 residues. V dropped 6 bases and J dropped 4; count of bases not matched to a gene: 4. Per germline, CDR1 SNHLY and CDR2 FYNNEI. This CDR3 is CASRASGGAYNEQFF. The CDR3 DNA reads TGTGCCAGCAGGGCTAGCGGGGGGGCGTACAATGAGCAGTTCTTC.

The J gene is TRBJ2-7, the V gene TRBV6-5; no firm D call. V dropped 7 bases and J dropped 7 bases, with 23 bases sitting between them. The germline gives CDR1 MNHEY, CDR2 SVGAGI. The CDR3 has 15 amino acids. CDR3 amino acids: CASNPPGLPLGEQYF. CDR3 nucleotide sequence: TGTGCCAGCAACCCCCCGGGTCTTCCCTTGGGTGAGCAGTACTTC.

The chain carries TRBV9 and TRBJ2-1, with D possibly TRBD2 on 7 matching bases. Between the trimmed V and J ends, which lost 7 bases and 4 bases, there was a span of 9 bases. Germline-derived CDR1 and CDR2 are SGDLS and YYNGEE. The CDR3 has 12 amino acids. The CDR3 sequence is CASGRGYNEQFF. CDR3 nucleotides: TGTGCCAGCGGGAGGGGGTACAATGAGCAGTTCTTC.